These 16 T cell receptor beta chains were sequenced from one sample in a study of siplizumab effects on memory and regulatory T cells. The repertoire was sequenced with immunoSEQ multiplex PCR; TCRdb's copy has only in-frame clones and lacks some. Of roughly 100,000 clones listed, approximately 97% are singletons. Sequenced material: naive CD4+ T cells sorted from blood. All receptors come from a human donor in good health.

V is TRBV13 and J is TRBJ2-1, with 8 nucleotides matching TRBD2. Trimming at V came to 5 bases and at J to 9 bases, leaving 15 bases not matched to a gene. This CDR3 has 16 amino acids. Germline CDR1 is PRHDT and CDR2 is FYEKMQ (reference sequence). The CDR3 here is CASSRGGGPVTGEQFF. In DNA, the CDR3 is TGTGCCAGCAGCCGGGGGGGCGGACCGGTGACTGGTGAGCAGTTCTTC.

The chain employs TRBV7-3 and TRBJ2-1, with 8 nucleotides matching TRBD2. Germline assignment: CDR1 SGHTA and CDR2 FQGTGA. V was pared by 5 bases and J by 7 bases, with 13 bases of the junction left unmatched. The CDR3 totals 16 residues. This CDR3 reads CASSKTSDATGNEQFF. DNA for the CDR3: TGTGCCAGCAGCAAGACTAGCGACGCTACCGGGAATGAGCAGTTCTTC.

The chain links TRBV4-3 to TRBJ1-6; D gene unclear. The length of the CDR3 is 14 residues. CDR1 LGHNA and CDR2 YSLEER come from the germline V gene. Trimming stripped 1 base from V and 7 bases from J, with 8 bases between. In nucleotides, the CDR3 is TGCGCCAGCAGCCAAGCGGTCAGGAATTCACCCCTCCACTTT. Protein product: CASSQAVRNSPLHF.

In its sample, this clone was seen once. CDR3 bases: TGTGCCAGCAGCGGGAACTCTGGAAACACCATATATTTT. The encoded protein is CASSGNSGNTIYF. The chain has TRBV2 and TRBJ1-3; D is unclear. CDR1 is SNHLY, CDR2 FYNNEI, per germline. The CDR3 extends over 13 amino acids. V was trimmed by 6 bases and J by 0 bases, leaving 6 bases between them.

The J gene is TRBJ2-2, the V gene TRBV10-2; no definite D call. The CDR3 extends over 14 amino acids. V lost 4 bases, J lost 1 base, and 7 bases lay in between. The germline CDR1 and CDR2 sequences are WSHSY and SAAADI. The CDR3 nucleotides are TGCGCCAGCAGTGTTTTCAGGAACACCGGGGAGCTGTTTTTT. This codes for CASSVFRNTGELFF.

The V call is TRBV6-4, the J call TRBJ1-2; D is ambiguous. CDR3 length: 10 residues. In germline, CDR1 is MRHNA, CDR2 SNTAGT. The V end lost 2 bases, the J end lost 12 bases, and 7 bases lay between the germline ends. CDR3 protein: CASSDRHDTF. For the CDR3, the DNA is TGTGCCAGCAGTGACAGGCACGACACCTTC.

This rearrangement joins TRBV12-5 to TRBJ2-5; D is uncertain. Matching the DNA end better, TRBJ2-7 makes the J call doubtful. The CDR3 totals 13 residues. Germline V gives CDR1 LGHNT, CDR2 FRNRAP. The CDR3 DNA is TGTGCTAGTGGTTTGGTTTCAGGTCCCGAGCAGTACTTC. Translation: CASGLVSGPEQYF.

V usage is TRBV2 and J usage is TRBJ2-3; TRBD1 is a possible D gene (6 bases). The CDR3 extends over 14 amino acids. CDR1 SNHLY and CDR2 FYNNEI come from the germline V gene. Trimming removed 6 bases at V and 5 bases at J, with 15 bases between. CDR3 residues: CASRAASRGDTQYF. CDR3 nucleotide sequence: TGTGCCAGCAGGGCGGCAAGCAGGGGAGATACGCAGTATTTT.

This sequence joins TRBV7-6 and TRBJ2-7; 8 nucleotides line up with TRBD1. The CDR3 sequence is 15 residues long. Germline V gene lookup returns CDR1 SGHVS and CDR2 FNYEAQ. The J segment lost 1 base and the V segment lost 5 bases, leaving 7 bases of the junction unmatched. CDR3 sequence: CASSQGTGGSYEQYF. As DNA, the CDR3 is TGTGCCAGCAGCCAAGGGACAGGAGGGTCCTACGAGCAGTACTTC.

V usage is TRBV7-9 and J usage is TRBJ2-6; TRBD1 matches 9 bases. The CDR3 has 14 residues. Trimming took 3 bases from V and 13 from J; bases not matched to a gene: 7. Germline assignment: CDR1 SEHNR and CDR2 FQNEAQ (reference sequence). The CDR3, as DNA: TGTGCCAGCAGCTTTAGGACAGGGGAAGGGGTCCTGACTTTC. It codes for CASSFRTGEGVLTF. Together with reference TRBV7-9 and TRBJ2-6, the CDR3 gives the full variable domain: DTGVSQNPRHKITKRGQNVTFRCDPISEHNRLYWYRQTLGQGPEFLTYFQNEAQLEKSRLLSDRFSAERPKGSFSTLEIQRTEQGDSAMYLCASSFRTGEGVLTFGAGSRLTVL.

V gene TRBV29-1 combines with J gene TRBJ1-2; D is undetermined. Germline V gene sequence: CDR1 SQVTM, CDR2 ANQGSEA. CDR3 length equals 14 residues. V lost 6 bases and J 3 bases, leaving 17 bases between the germline ends. DNA of the CDR3: TGCAGCGTCCTAAGGATAGGGCCCGACTATGGCTACACCTTC. It codes for CSVLRIGPDYGYTF.

The chain combines TRBV19 with TRBJ1-2; D gene ambiguous. Trimming removed 4 bases from V and 5 bases from J, with 17 bases in between. The CDR3 is made up of 15 amino acids. Germline CDR1 LNHDA, CDR2 SQIVND (reference sequence). The CDR3 sequence: CASSTTHESPYGYTF. The CDR3 region has the DNA TGTGCCAGTAGTACGACACACGAAAGCCCTTATGGCTACACCTTC.

This chain joins TRBV19 and TRBJ2-1; a weak D match, TRBD1 (6 bases). Trimming shortened V by 6 bases and J by 7 bases, and 13 bases separated the two germline ends. Looked up from germline, CDR1 is LNHDA and CDR2 is SQIVND (reference sequence). The CDR3 loop spans 13 amino acids. DNA for the CDR3: TGTGCCAGTAGCCCGGACAGATCTAATGAGCAGTTCTTC. Translating it yields CASSPDRSNEQFF. The full variable domain, rest sourced from reference TRBV19 and TRBJ2-1, is DGGITQSPKYLFRKEGQNVTLSCEQNLNHDAMYWYRQDPGQGLRLIYYSQIVNDFQKGDIAEGYSVSREKKESFPLTVTSAQKNPTAFYLCASSPDRSNEQFFGPGTRLTVL.

CDR3 sequence (DNA): TGTGCCAGCAGCTCCGCCTACGAGCAGTACTTC. Its protein is CASSSAYEQYF. V is TRBV7-6 and J is TRBJ2-7; D is uncertain. This CDR3 has 11 residues. Germline V lookup: CDR1 SGHVS, CDR2 FNYEAQ. Trimming pared 4 bases from V and 2 bases from J, leaving 3 bases between.

The chain is built from TRBV7-3 and TRBJ2-2; D possibly corresponds to TRBD2 (6 bases). Germline CDR1 and CDR2: SGHTA and FQGTGA. This CDR3 contains 15 residues. Trimming pared 1 base from V and 3 bases from J, leaving 9 bases between. The CDR3 reads CASSLIGGYTGELFF. Written as DNA, the CDR3 is TGTGCCAGCAGCTTAATCGGGGGTTACACCGGGGAGCTGTTTTTT.

The J gene is TRBJ2-1, the V gene TRBV4-2; 8 nucleotides align to TRBD1. CDR1 LGHNA and CDR2 YNFKEQ come from the germline V gene. V trimming: 0 bases; J trimming: 6 bases; junction bases outside the gene matches: 7. This CDR3 is 16 amino acids long. The CDR3 region has the DNA TGTGCCAGCAGCCAAGAGCCGGGACAGGTAGCCAATGAGCAGTTCTTC. This sequence encodes CASSQEPGQVANEQFF.